The count of the clone carrying this T cell receptor (beta chain) is one. Its antigen is still unknown. The data were taken from a study of T cells after yellow fever vaccination. Study findings and constraints: Abundant clonotypes (contaminants from the bulk population) could be present in FACS-sorted repertoires. Booster samples showed a return of most primary-vaccination clones (roughly 96% CD4, approximately 90% CD8). Clonotypes shared by both compartments, CD4 and CD8, made up a small share.

5'RACE template switching generated TCR cDNA, adding a universal primer site and UMIs. Each CDR3 protein is one row after TCRdb ran MiXCR on the 5' RACE reads. The sample includes hundreds of thousands of distinct CDR3 sequences, 13% of them seen just once. The germline V and J ends were trimmed by 8 bases and 5 bases, with 11 bases remaining between them. CDR1 is MDHEN, CDR2 SYDVKM, per germline. The CDR3 has 12 residues. The sequences come from PBMCs, collected on the day of the yellow fever booster vaccination. The clonotype was recovered from a man aged 25 to 40 who received the YFV17D yellow fever vaccine. This rearrangement joins TRBV28 to TRBJ2-3; a possible D gene is TRBD2 (5 bases). Written as DNA, the CDR3 is TGTGCCAGCCAAGGAGGTTTAGATACGCAGTATTTT. It is translated as CASQGGLDTQYF.